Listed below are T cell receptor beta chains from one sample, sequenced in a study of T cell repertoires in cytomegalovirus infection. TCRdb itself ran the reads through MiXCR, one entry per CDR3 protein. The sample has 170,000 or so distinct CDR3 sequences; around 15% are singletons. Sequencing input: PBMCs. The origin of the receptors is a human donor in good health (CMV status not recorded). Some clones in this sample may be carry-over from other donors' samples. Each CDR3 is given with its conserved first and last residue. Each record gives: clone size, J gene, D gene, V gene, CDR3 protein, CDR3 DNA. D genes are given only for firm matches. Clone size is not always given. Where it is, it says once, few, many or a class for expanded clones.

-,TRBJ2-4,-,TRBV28,CASSFGGGIRPHF,-
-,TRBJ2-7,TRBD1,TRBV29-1,CSVVPFVGTVEQYF,TGCAGCGTTGTCCCGTTCGTCGGGACAGTCGAGCAGTACTTC
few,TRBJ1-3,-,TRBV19,CASSILSGNTIYF,TGTGCCAGTAGTATATTGTCCGGAAACACCATATATTTT
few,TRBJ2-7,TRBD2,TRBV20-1,CSASSGKGEQYF,TGCAGTGCTAGTAGCGGGAAAGGCGAGCAGTACTTC
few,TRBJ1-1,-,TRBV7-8,CASRATNTEAFF,TGTGCCAGCAGGGCCACTAACACTGAAGCTTTCTTT
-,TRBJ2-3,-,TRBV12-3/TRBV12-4,CASSLGGVTSTDTQYF,TGTGCCAGCAGTTTAGGTGGGGTTACTAGCACAGATACGCAGTATTTT
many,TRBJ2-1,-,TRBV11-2,CASSLDGVRYNEQFF,TGTGCCAGCAGCTTAGATGGGGTAAGGTACAATGAGCAGTTCTTC
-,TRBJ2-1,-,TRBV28,CASRETARAEQFF,TGTGCCAGCAGGGAAACGGCGCGAGCCGAGCAGTTCTTC
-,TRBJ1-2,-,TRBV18,CASSRDTNYGYTF,TGTGCCAGCTCCCGGGACACCAACTATGGCTACACCTTC
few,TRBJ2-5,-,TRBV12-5,CASGLGQETQYF,TGTGCTAGTGGTTTGGGTCAAGAGACCCAGTACTTC
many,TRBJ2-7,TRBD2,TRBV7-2,CASSWTSGIPSYEQYF,TGTGCCAGCAGCTGGACTAGCGGGATCCCCTCCTACGAGCAGTACTTC
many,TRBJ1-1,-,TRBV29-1,CSVGRGPNTEAFF,TGCAGCGTTGGAAGGGGCCCGAACACTGAAGCTTTCTTT
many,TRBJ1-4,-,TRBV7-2,CASSLRDLRTNEKLFF,TGTGCCAGCAGCCTTAGGGATCTCAGGACTAATGAAAAACTGTTTTTT
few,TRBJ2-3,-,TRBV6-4,CASSRDGPTDTQYF,TGTGCCAGCAGCCGGGACGGACCCACAGATACGCAGTATTTT
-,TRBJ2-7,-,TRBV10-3,CAISNGKFSEQYF,TGTGCCATCAGCAATGGGAAGTTCAGCGAGCAGTACTTC
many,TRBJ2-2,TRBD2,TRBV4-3,CASSQESSGSLNTGELFF,TGCGCCAGCAGCCAAGAATCTAGCGGGAGTTTGAACACCGGGGAGCTGTTTTTT
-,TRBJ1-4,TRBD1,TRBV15,CATSRGTGRNEKLFF,TGTGCCACCAGCAGAGGGACAGGGAGGAATGAAAAACTGTTTTTT
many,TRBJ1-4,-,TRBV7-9,CASSPRRQKGSNEKLFF,TGTGCCAGCAGCCCTCGTCGTCAGAAGGGGTCTAATGAAAAACTGTTTTTT
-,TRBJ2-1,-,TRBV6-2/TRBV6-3,CASSSSGSYNEQFF,TGTGCCAGCAGTTCGTCGGGATCCTACAATGAGCAGTTCTTC
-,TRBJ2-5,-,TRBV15,CATSRGLGVSAQYF,TGTGCCACCAGCAGAGGACTCGGGGTGTCGGCCCAGTACTTC
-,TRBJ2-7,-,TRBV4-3,CASSRSRVYLPYEQYF,TGCGCCAGCAGCCGGAGCAGGGTCTACCTCCCCTACGAGCAGTACTTC
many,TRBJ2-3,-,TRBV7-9,CASSSQRPPHTDTQYF,TGTGCCAGCAGCTCCCAGCGTCCCCCACACACAGATACGCAGTATTTT
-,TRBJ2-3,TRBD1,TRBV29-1,CSEAQGATTDTQYF,TGCAGCGAGGCCCAGGGGGCGACCACAGATACGCAGTATTTT
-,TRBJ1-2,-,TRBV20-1,CSLSRPLYGYTF,TGCAGCTTGTCCCGGCCCCTCTATGGCTACACCTTC
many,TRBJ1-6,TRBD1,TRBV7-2,CASSARTGSGSPLHF,TGTGCCAGCAGCGCCCGGACAGGGTCCGGTTCACCCCTCCACTTT
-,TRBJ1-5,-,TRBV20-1,CSARTQGSGNQPQHF,TGCAGTGCTCGTACACAGGGATCGGGCAATCAGCCCCAGCATTTT
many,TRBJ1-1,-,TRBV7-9,CASSLGTGPTEAFF,TGTGCCAGCAGCTTAGGTACAGGGCCCACTGAAGCTTTCTTT
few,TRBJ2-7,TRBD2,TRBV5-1,CASSSGLDIWEQYF,TGCGCCAGCAGCTCGGGACTAGACATCTGGGAGCAGTACTTC
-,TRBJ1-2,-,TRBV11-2,CASTSDFYGYTF,TGTGCCAGCACCAGTGATTTCTATGGCTACACCTTC
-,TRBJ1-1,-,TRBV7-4,CASSWQGVPEAFF,TGTGCCAGCAGCTGGCAGGGCGTACCTGAAGCTTTCTTT
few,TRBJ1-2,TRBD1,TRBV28,CASSPRTGSLYTF,TGTGCCAGCAGTCCGAGGACAGGCTCCCTCTACACCTTC
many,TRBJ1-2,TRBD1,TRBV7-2,CASSLRGGGLFGYTF,TGTGCCAGCAGCTTGCGAGGAGGGGGCTTATTTGGCTACACCTTC
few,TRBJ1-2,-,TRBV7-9,CASTISQGHGYTF,TGTGCCAGTACTATTTCGCAGGGACATGGCTACACCTTC
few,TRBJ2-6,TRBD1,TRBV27,CASSLRTEQGATGANVLTF,TGTGCCAGCAGTTTAAGAACGGAGCAGGGGGCTACTGGGGCCAACGTCCTGACTTTC
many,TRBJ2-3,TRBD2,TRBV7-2,CASSSGLAGGADTQYF,TGTGCCAGCAGCTCTGGACTAGCGGGAGGAGCAGATACGCAGTATTTT
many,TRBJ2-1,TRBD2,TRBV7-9,CASSLGSGGRTNEQFF,TGTGCCAGCAGCTTAGGAAGCGGGGGGCGCACTAATGAGCAGTTCTTC
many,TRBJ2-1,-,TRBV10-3,CAISESTSTEQFF,TGTGCCATCAGTGAGTCGACTTCTACCGAGCAGTTCTTC
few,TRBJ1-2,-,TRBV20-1,CSAQAAPANYGYTF,TGCAGTGCCCAGGCGGCACCTGCAAACTATGGCTACACCTTC
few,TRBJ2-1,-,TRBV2,CASESGSQFF,TGTGCCAGCGAGTCCGGGTCCCAGTTCTTC
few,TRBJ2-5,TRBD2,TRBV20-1,CSAKSGIPQETQYF,TGCAGTGCTAAGAGCGGGATCCCTCAAGAGACCCAGTACTTC
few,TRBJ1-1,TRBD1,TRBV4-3,CASSQERDRDTEAFF,TGCGCCAGCAGCCAAGAGCGGGACAGGGACACTGAAGCTTTCTTT
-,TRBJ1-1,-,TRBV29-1,CSAGQPGSPEAFF,TGCAGCGCAGGACAGCCAGGGTCCCCTGAAGCTTTCTTT
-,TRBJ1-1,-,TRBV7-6,CASSLAVGNTEAFF,TGTGCCAGCAGCTTAGCGGTGGGAAACACTGAAGCTTTCTTT